This entry concerns a single T cell receptor (beta chain). Its specificity is unknown. This sample stems from a study of shared clonotypes between healthy human individuals. On the study more broadly: CD8 memory received one plate per donor, CD8 naive two, CD4 memory three and CD4 naive three. Study-level findings and limits: All-four-donor shared clonotypes had higher generation probabilities than non-shared clonotypes did.

How the authors handled the data: Without quality scores, immunoSEQ junctional reads could not be filtered like full-length reads. Sequencing used immunoSEQ multiplex PCR; TCRdb keeps in-frame clones, though not all of them. That table supplies the V and J calls and clone size; D and trimming were determined from the DNA. The sample records around 600,000 clones, 95% to 98% being singletons. Naive CD8 cells lacked CD45RO, underwent positive selection for CCR7 and left out terminally differentiated effector memory CD45RA+ cells. V lost 4 bases and J lost 2, with 7 bases in between. Germline V gene sequence: CDR1 SGHTA, CDR2 FQGTGA. The CDR3 loop spans 13 amino acids.

V is TRBV7-3 and J is TRBJ2-3, with D unclear. Sequenced material: naive CD8+ T cells sorted from blood. The clonotype was recovered from a man aged 30 to 39 in good health. The CDR3 DNA follows: TGTGCCAGCAGCTCGGCCGCCACAGATACGCAGTATTTT. Translating gives CASSSAATDTQYF.